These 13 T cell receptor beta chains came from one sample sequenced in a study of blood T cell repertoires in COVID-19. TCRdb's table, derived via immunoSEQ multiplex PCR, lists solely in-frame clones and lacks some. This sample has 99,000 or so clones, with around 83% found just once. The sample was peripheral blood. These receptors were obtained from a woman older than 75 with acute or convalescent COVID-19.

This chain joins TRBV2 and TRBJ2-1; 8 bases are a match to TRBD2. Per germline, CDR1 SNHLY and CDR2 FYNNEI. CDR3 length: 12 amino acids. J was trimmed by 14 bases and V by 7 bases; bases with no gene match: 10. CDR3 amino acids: CASMAQRESEFF. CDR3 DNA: TGTGCCAGCATGGCCCAGCGGGAGAGTGAGTTCTTC.

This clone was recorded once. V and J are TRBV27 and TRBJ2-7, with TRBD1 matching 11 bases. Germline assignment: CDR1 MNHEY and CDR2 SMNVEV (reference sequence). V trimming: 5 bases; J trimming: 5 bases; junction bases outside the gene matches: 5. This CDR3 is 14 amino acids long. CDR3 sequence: CASSIGQGADEQYF. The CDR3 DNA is TGTGCCAGCAGTATCGGACAGGGGGCCGACGAGCAGTACTTC.

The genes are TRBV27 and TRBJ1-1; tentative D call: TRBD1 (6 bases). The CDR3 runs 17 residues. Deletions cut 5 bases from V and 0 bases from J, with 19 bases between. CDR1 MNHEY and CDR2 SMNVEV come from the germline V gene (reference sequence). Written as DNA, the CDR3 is TGTGCCAGCAGTCGAGGACAGTCGTGGGGAATGAACACTGAAGCTTTCTTT. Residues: CASSRGQSWGMNTEAFF.

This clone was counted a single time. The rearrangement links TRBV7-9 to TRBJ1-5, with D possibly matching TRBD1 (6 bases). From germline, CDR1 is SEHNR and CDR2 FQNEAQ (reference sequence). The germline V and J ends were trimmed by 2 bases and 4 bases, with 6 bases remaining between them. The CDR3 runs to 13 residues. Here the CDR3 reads CASSLTGNQPQHF. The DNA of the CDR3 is TGTGCCAGCAGCTTAACAGGGAATCAGCCCCAGCATTTT.

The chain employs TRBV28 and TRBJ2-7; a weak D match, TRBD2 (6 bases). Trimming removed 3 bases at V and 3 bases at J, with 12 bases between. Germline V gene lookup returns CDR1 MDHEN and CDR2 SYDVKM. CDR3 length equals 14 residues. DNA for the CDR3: TGTGCCAGCAGTTTTGACGGGAGAGGCTACGAGCAGTACTTC. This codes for CASSFDGRGYEQYF.

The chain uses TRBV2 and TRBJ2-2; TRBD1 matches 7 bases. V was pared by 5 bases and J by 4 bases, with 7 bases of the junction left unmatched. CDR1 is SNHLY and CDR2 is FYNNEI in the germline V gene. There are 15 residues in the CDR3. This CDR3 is CASSITGAITGELFF. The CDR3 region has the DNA TGTGCCAGCAGTATCACAGGGGCCATCACCGGGGAGCTGTTTTTT.

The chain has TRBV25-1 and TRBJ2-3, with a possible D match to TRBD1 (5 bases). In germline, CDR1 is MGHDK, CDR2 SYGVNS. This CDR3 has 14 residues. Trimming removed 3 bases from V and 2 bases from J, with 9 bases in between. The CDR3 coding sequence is TGTGCCAGCAGTGAGGGCAGGGACACAGATACGCAGTATTTT. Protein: CASSEGRDTDTQYF. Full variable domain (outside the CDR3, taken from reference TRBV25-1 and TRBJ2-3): EADIYQTPRYLVIGTGKKITLECSQTMGHDKMYWYQQDPGMELHLIHYSYGVNSTEKGDLSSESTVSRIRTEHFPLTLESARPSHTSQYLCASSEGRDTDTQYFGPGTRLTVL.

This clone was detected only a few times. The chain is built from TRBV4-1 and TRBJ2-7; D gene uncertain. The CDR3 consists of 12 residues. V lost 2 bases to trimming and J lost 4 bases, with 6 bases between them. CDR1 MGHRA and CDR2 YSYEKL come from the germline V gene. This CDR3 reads CASSQSGYEQYF. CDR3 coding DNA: TGCGCCAGCAGCCAATCAGGATACGAGCAGTACTTC.

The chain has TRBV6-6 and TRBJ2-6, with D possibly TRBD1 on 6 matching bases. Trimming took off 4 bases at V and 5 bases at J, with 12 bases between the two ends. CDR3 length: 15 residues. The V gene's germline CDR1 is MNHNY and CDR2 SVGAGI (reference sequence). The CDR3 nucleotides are TGTGCCAGCAGTTCCGAACAGGGTAGGGCCAACGTCCTGACTTTC. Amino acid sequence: CASSSEQGRANVLTF.

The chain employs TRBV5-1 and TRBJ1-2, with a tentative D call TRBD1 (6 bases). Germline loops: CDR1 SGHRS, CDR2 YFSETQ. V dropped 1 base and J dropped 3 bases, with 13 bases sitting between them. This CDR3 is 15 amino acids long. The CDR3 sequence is CASSLTGQVDYGYTF. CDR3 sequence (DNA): TGCGCCAGCAGCTTGACAGGGCAGGTGGACTATGGCTACACCTTC.

The CDR3 DNA sequence: TGCGCCAGCAGCCAAGAAACGCGGGGCACTGAAGCTTTCTTT. Its protein product is CASSQETRGTEAFF. V usage is TRBV4-3 and J usage is TRBJ1-1; the D is unclear. The germline V and J ends were trimmed by 0 bases and 4 bases, with 9 bases remaining between them. Looked up from germline, CDR1 is LGHNA and CDR2 is YSLEER. The CDR3 loop spans 14 amino acids.

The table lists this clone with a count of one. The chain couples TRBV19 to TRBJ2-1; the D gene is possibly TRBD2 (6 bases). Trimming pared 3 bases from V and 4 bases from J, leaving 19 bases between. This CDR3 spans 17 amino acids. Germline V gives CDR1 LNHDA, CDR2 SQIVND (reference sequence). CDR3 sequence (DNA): TGTGCCAGTAGTATTAAAAGGAGGGCGGTCGGGTACAATGAGCAGTTCTTC. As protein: CASSIKRRAVGYNEQFF.

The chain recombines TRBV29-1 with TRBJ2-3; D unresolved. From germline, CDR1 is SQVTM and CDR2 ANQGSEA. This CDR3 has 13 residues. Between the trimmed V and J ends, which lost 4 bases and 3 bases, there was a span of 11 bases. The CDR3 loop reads CSVAYSSTDTQYF. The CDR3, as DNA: TGCAGCGTTGCTTACTCATCTACAGATACGCAGTATTTT.